A selection of T cell receptor beta chains follows, all from one sample in a study of blood T cell repertoires in COVID-19. The data were produced by immunoSEQ multiplex PCR, yet TCRdb's version contains in-frame clones alone and is incomplete. The sample comprises more than 60,000 clones, more than 75% of which are singletons, and about 15% rests with the top ten. The source material was peripheral blood. The receptors come from a woman of 80 years or more with active or convalescent COVID-19. CDR3s include the opening cysteine and the closing phenylalanine or tryptophan. Each record gives: CDR3 length, J gene, V gene, CDR3 protein.

>15|TRBJ1-1|TRBV19
CASSKGQGMNTEAFF
>18|TRBJ2-5|TRBV28
CASSLGHWPLSYQETQYF
>13|TRBJ2-7|TRBV6-5
CASRKEPSNEQYF
>14|TRBJ1-2|TRBV28
CASSLTTGSGGYTF
>15|TRBJ2-3|TRBV25-1
CASSEPGESTDTQYF
>12|TRBJ2-2|TRBV3-1/TRBV3-2
CASSLQHGELFF
>15|TRBJ2-3|TRBV7-2
CASSPGTSGGATQYF
>19|TRBJ1-5|TRBV18
CASSSGTDKLLYSNQPQHF
>13|TRBJ1-1|TRBV28
CASTWGGLAEAFF
>15|TRBJ1-1|TRBV2
CASSLRTGPNTEAFF
>14|TRBJ1-1|TRBV2
CASSPGTGYAEAFF
>15|TRBJ2-5|TRBV10-1
CASSEFKPGEETQYF
>16|TRBJ1-2|TRBV19
CASSQSGTGGHYGYTF
>15|TRBJ2-5|TRBV4-1
CASSQVRSQSETQYF
>15|TRBJ1-6|TRBV19
CASSIYPPPSEPLHF
>14|TRBJ1-5|TRBV19
CASSITAGHQPQHF